The clone carrying this T cell receptor beta chain was picked up a small number of times. Its antigen is still unknown. TCRdb reprocessed the 5' RACE reads with MiXCR, giving one entry per CDR3 protein. The top ten clones hold approximately 0.25% of a sample with 1,800,000 or so distinct CDR3 sequences, roughly a third of them seen once. Germline loops: CDR1 MNHEY, CDR2 SVGAGI. The CDR3 is made up of 16 amino acids. V dropped 4 bases and J dropped 4 bases, with 18 bases sitting between them. The source of the sample is a study of identical twins. Study-level findings and limits: Among out-of-frame alpha sequences shared by twins, low generation probability occurred in excess. Among beta out-of-frame sequences, excess sharing between twins appeared weaker. The study based its conclusions on cross-sectional statistical analysis and did not follow the same donors. There were fewer insertions in abundant cord blood beta clonotypes, but memory repertoires showed no such pattern.

The V and J genes are TRBV6-5 and TRBJ2-3; either TRBD1 or TRBD2 may fit D (5 bases each). The sequence was obtained from a newborn girl in good health. Sample: cord blood. DNA for the CDR3: TGTGCCAGCAGTTCCGGGACCCACCCCGGGGCAGATACGCAGTATTTT. Protein: CASSSGTHPGADTQYF.